This T cell receptor beta chain is drawn from a study of shared clonotypes between healthy human individuals. Nashville, Tennessee was home to all donors, who were Caucasian adults. The V segment lost 2 bases and the J segment 7 bases; nucleotides outside the gene matches: 5. This CDR3 contains 14 residues. CDR1 KGHSH and CDR2 LQKENI come from the germline V gene. A deep-level run was used for the assay. On ten immunoSEQ deep assay plates, unsorted PBMC DNA was sequenced. Profiling relied on immunoSEQ multiplex PCR, and the TCRdb table lists in-frame clones only, not all of them. This sample carries some 530,000 clones, 70% to 80% of them seen once, and the ten largest clones take around 13%.

Sequenced input: PBMCs. V usage is TRBV18 and J usage is TRBJ1-1, with TRBD1 matching over 9 bases. The TCR comes from a woman between 35 and 50 years old in good health. Some clones in this sample may be carry-over from other donors' samples. The CDR3 DNA reads TGTGCCAGCTCACCATCGGGACAGGGAGTTGAAGCTTTCTTT. This translates into CASSPSGQGVEAFF.